Each of the 13 T cell receptor beta chains below was sequenced from the same sample in a study of blood T cells in healthy people across ages. A sample-barcoded 5' primer and a J-beta primer mix were used in a second PCR of about 6 to 11 cycles. TCRdb independently ran MiXCR on the 5' RACE reads; one entry per CDR3 protein. The table records roughly 1.5 million distinct CDR3 sequences, roughly two fifths of them present only once. The material sequenced was blood. The origin of the receptors is a woman under 30 in good health.

V usage is TRBV5-5 and J usage is TRBJ1-5; D is unresolved. The CDR3 has 14 amino acids. Germline loops: CDR1 SGHKS, CDR2 YYEKEE (reference sequence). V lost 7 bases and J 0 bases, leaving 11 bases between the germline ends. CDR3 sequence: CASEPAYSNQPQHF. The DNA for the CDR3 is TGTGCCAGCGAGCCCGCTTATAGCAATCAGCCCCAGCATTTT.

The CDR3 coding sequence is TGTGCCAGCAGCTTGCCTAGTAACAATGAGCAGTACTTC. This sequence encodes CASSLPSNNEQYF. The chain uses TRBV7-3 and TRBJ2-5, with D hard to call. CDR3 length: 13 amino acids. Trimming cost V 3 bases and J 11 bases, with 16 bases left between them. Germline V lookup: CDR1 SGHTA, CDR2 FQGTGA.

The genes are TRBV7-6 and TRBJ2-7; 8 bases are shared with TRBD1. V dropped 1 base and J dropped 4; count of bases not matched to a gene: 6. Germline V CDR1 and CDR2: SGHVS, FNYEAQ. CDR3 size: 15 residues. The CDR3 DNA sequence: TGTGCCAGCAGCTTAGGGACAGGGAGGTCGTACGAGCAGTACTTC. Its translation: CASSLGTGRSYEQYF.

The sample holds many counts of this clonotype. The chain couples TRBV2 to TRBJ2-7, with TRBD2 matching over 9 bases. This CDR3 comprises 16 residues. Germline CDR1 reads SNHLY; CDR2 reads FYNNEI. Germline trimming cut 0 bases from V and 1 base from J; bases unmatched to any gene: 4. Here the CDR3 DNA reads TGTGCCAGCAGTGAAGCCGGGACTAGCTTATCCTACGAGCAGTACTTC. Protein: CASSEAGTSLSYEQYF.

This chain links TRBV20-1 with TRBJ2-5; 7 nucleotides line up with TRBD2. The CDR3 extends over 13 amino acids. Germline trimming cut 7 bases from V and 2 bases from J; bases unmatched to any gene: 7. Germline V lookup: CDR1 DFQATT, CDR2 SNEGSKA (reference sequence). The CDR3 nucleotides are TGCAGTGTCTCCCGGGAGGTTCAAGAGACCCAGTACTTC. Encoded protein: CSVSREVQETQYF.

With regard to this clonotype: A much larger clone differs by one base, so this may be a read error. This sequence joins TRBV6-5 and TRBJ1-5, with D tentatively TRBD1 (6 bases). Germline values: CDR1 MNHEY, CDR2 SVGAGI. The CDR3 runs 14 residues. Here the CDR3 reads CACSLDRSNQPQHF. CDR3 DNA: TGTGCCTGCAGCCTTGACAGGAGCAATCAGCCCCAGCATTTT.

This clonotype was counted only a few times. The gene calls are TRBV20-1 and TRBJ1-4; 7 positions agree with TRBD1. V trimming: 3 bases; J trimming: 4 bases; junction bases outside the gene matches: 2. This CDR3 has 13 amino acids. Germline V gives CDR1 DFQATT, CDR2 SNEGSKA (reference sequence). The CDR3 reads CSASRQGNEKLFF. Written as DNA, the CDR3 is TGCAGTGCTAGTCGACAGGGTAATGAAAAACTGTTTTTT.

The chain combines TRBV6-2 or TRBV6-3 with TRBJ1-1, with TRBD1 as a possible D gene (6 bases). The germline gives CDR1 MNHEY, CDR2 SVGEGT. The CDR3 spans 15 residues. V lost 7 bases to trimming and J lost 4 bases, with 19 bases between them. CDR3 bases: TGTGCCAGCAAGGTCGCAGGTAGGGGGGGCACTGAAGCTTTCTTT. Residues: CASKVAGRGGTEAFF.

V usage is TRBV12-3 or TRBV12-4 and J usage is TRBJ1-1; D is undetermined. Trimming shortened V by 5 bases and J by 3 bases, and 13 bases separated the two germline ends. This CDR3 spans 14 amino acids. The CDR3 DNA sequence: TGTGCCAGCAGTGTAGGGCTGGGCTACACTGAAGCTTTCTTT. Amino acids: CASSVGLGYTEAFF.

This clonotype was detected once. This chain joins TRBV28 and TRBJ1-5; 8 nucleotides align to TRBD1. Germline assignment: CDR1 MDHEN and CDR2 SYDVKM. Trimming took 4 bases from V and 6 from J; bases not matched to a gene: 5. The CDR3 has 14 residues. DNA for the CDR3: TGTGCCAGCAGTTACAGGGGGTTGCGTCAGCCCCAGCATTTT. Amino acids: CASSYRGLRQPQHF.

This chain connects TRBV27 to TRBJ2-1; TRBD2 aligns across 7 bases. CDR1 is MNHEY and CDR2 is SMNVEV in the germline V gene (reference sequence). V gave up 8 bases and J gave up 2 bases; unmatched junction bases: 9. This CDR3 is 15 amino acids long. CDR3 in DNA: TGTGCCAGCCCGTCCTCTAGCGGCACCTACAATGAGCAGTTCTTC. This gives the protein CASPSSSGTYNEQFF.

This clonotype has more than one count but fewer than ten. V is TRBV28 and J is TRBJ2-1; maybe TRBD1 (6 bases). The CDR3 is made up of 13 amino acids. Germline CDR1 reads MDHEN; CDR2 reads SYDVKM. Trimming removed 7 bases at V and 3 bases at J, with 10 bases between. The CDR3 region is CASTATGYNEQFF. CDR3 nucleotides: TGTGCCAGCACCGCGACAGGCTACAATGAGCAGTTCTTC.

The CDR3 nucleotides are TGTGCCAGCAGTGACTTCTACAATGAGCAGTTCTTC. It is translated as CASSDFYNEQFF. The chain is built from TRBV6-2 or TRBV6-3 and TRBJ2-1, with D hard to call. With 5 bases removed from V and 3 bases from J, the gap between germline ends came to 5 bases. Germline V gene lookup returns CDR1 MNHEY and CDR2 SVGEGT. The CDR3 spans 12 residues.